This T cell receptor (beta chain) was found in a study of T cells expressing NK-cell markers. Background on the study: From sorted CD3+CD56+NKG2C+, CD3+CD56+NKG2C- and CD3+CD56-NKG2C+ T cells came the TCR beta repertoires. General observations from the study: More than 5 donors showed dominant NKG2C+ clonotypes comprising roughly 1.0-7.5% of their CD8+ T cells. In several donors, dominant clonotypes made up roughly 25-60.1% of CD3+CD56-NKG2C+ cells.

A note on this clonotype: Antigen: not known.

Per the germline V gene, CDR1 is DFQATT and CDR2 is SNEGSKA (reference sequence). The CDR3 loop spans 14 amino acids. 5'RACE template switching with UMIs generated TCR beta cDNA. After re-calling the 5' RACE reads, TCRdb lists one entry per CDR3 protein, DNA absent. Its table lists fewer than 550,000 distinct CDR3 sequences. This rearrangement joins TRBV20-1 to TRBJ2-1; absent DNA, TCRdb's TRBD1 call cannot be checked. This TCR derives from a woman aged 50 to 60 in good health. Sample: blood T cells: a sorted CD56 or NKG2C T cell subset, CD4+ or CD8+ T cells, or bulk PBMC T cells (not recorded which). The CDR3 is CSARRGQGANEQFF.